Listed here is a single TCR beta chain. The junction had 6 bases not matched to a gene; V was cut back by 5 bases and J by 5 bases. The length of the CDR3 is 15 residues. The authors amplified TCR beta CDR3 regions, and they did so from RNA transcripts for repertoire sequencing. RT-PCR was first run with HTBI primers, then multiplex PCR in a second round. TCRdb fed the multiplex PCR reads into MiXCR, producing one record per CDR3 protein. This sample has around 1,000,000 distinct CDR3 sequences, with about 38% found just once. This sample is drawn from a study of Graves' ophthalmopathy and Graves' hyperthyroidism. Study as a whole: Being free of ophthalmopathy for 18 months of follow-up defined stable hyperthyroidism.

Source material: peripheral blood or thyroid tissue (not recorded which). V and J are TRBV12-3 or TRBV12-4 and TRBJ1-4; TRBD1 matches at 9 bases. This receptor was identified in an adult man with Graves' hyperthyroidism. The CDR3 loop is CASSHPGQGNEKLFF. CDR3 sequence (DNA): TGTGCCAGCAGTCACCCGGGACAGGGAAATGAAAAACTGTTTTTT.